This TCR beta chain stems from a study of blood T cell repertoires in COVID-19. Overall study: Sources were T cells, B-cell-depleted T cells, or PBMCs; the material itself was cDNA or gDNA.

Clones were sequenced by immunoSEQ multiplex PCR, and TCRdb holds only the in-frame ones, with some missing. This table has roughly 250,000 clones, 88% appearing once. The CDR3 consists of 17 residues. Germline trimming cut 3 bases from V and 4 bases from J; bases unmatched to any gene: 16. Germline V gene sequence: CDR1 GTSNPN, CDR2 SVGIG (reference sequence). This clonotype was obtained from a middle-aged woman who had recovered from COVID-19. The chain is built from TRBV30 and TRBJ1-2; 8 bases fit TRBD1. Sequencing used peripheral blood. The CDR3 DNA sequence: TGTGCCTGGAGCGAGGGGCGGGACAGGTCATTTGTCTATGGCTACACCTTC. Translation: CAWSEGRDRSFVYGYTF.